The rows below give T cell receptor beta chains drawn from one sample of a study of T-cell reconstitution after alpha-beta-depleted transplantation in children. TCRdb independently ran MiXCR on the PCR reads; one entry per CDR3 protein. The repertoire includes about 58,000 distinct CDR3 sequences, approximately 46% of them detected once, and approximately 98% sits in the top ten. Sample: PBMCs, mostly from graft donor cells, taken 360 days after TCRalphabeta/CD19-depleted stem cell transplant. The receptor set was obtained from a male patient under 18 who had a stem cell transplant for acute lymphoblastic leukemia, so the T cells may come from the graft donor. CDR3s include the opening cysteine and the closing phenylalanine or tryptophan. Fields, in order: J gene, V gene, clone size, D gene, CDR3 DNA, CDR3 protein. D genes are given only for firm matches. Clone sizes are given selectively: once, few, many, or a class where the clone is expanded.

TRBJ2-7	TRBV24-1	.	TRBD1	TGTGCCACCAGTGATCCCCGGACAGGGCATCCCTACGAGCAGTACTTC	CATSDPRTGHPYEQYF
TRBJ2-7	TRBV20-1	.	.	TGCAGTGCTAGCGATCACTGGCAGGGCTACGAGCAGTACTTC	CSASDHWQGYEQYF
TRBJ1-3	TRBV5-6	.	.	TGTGCCAGCAGCCTCGACGGAACTGGGGACACCATATATTTT	CASSLDGTGDTIYF
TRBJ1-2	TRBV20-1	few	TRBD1	TGCAGTGCAAGGGGGCAGACCTATGGCTACACCTTC	CSARGQTYGYTF
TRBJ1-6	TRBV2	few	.	TGTGCCAGCAACGGTCATCAGGGTGCCGCGTCACCCCTCCACTTT	CASNGHQGAASPLHF
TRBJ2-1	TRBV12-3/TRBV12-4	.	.	TGTGCCAGCAGTTTCCCACCAGGGGTCGGCGAGCAGTTCTTC	CASSFPPGVGEQFF
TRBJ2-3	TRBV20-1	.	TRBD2	TGCAGTGCTAGATCCTCCGGGGGAGCGGGGTTCACAGATACGCAGTATTTT	CSARSSGGAGFTDTQYF
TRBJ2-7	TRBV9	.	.	TGTGCCAGCAGCCCCGCACGGAGGGATCACTACGAGCAGTACTTC	CASSPARRDHYEQYF
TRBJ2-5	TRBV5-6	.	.	TGTGCCAGCAGCCGAACGGGTAGAGAGACCCAGTACTTC	CASSRTGRETQYF
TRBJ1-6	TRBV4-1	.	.	TGCGCCAGCAGCCTTGAGACGGAAGTATTAAATTCACCCCTCCACTTT	CASSLETEVLNSPLHF
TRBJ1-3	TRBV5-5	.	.	TGTGCCAGCAGTCCGGACAGCTATGGAAACACCATATATTTT	CASSPDSYGNTIYF
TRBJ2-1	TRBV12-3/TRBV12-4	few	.	TGTGCCAGCAGCTCTGCCGCTGACAGCTCCTACAATGAGCAGTTCTTC	CASSSAADSSYNEQFF
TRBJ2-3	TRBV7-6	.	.	TGTGCCAGCAGCTTATGGGTGGAGGGCACAGATACGCAGTATTTT	CASSLWVEGTDTQYF
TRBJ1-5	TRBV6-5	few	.	TGTGCCAGCAGTTACTCTAGACAGGCGAATCAGCCCCAGCATTTT	CASSYSRQANQPQHF
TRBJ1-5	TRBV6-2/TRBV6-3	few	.	TGTGCCTCCCGCAGCCTTTCCAGCAATCAGCCCCAGCATTTT	CASRSLSSNQPQHF
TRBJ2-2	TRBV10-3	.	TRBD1	TGTGCCATCAGTGAGCCTGGACAGGGACCCACCGGGGAGCTGTTTTTT	CAISEPGQGPTGELFF
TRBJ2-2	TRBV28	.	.	TGTGCCAGCAGTGCAGGGATCACCGGGGAGCTGTTTTTT	CASSAGITGELFF
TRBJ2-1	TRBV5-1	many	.	TGCGCCAGCAGCTTGGCTCAGCGACCTGAGCAGTTCTTC	CASSLAQRPEQFF
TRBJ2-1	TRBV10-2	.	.	TGCGCCAGCAGTGGAGGACACAATGAGCAGTTCTTC	CASSGGHNEQFF
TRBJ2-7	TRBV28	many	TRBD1	TGTGCCAGCAGGACAGGGAAGTCGGTCTACGAGCAGTACTTC	CASRTGKSVYEQYF
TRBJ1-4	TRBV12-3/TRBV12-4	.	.	TGTGCCAGCAGTTCACAGGGATGGGATGAAAAACTGTTTTTT	CASSSQGWDEKLFF
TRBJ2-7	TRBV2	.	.	TGTGCCAGCAGTGAAGGGCGAGGGGGAGTCCCTTACTACGAGCAGTACTTC	CASSEGRGGVPYYEQYF
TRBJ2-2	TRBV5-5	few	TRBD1	TGTGCCAGCAGCTTGGTCAGGGGGCAAAGCGGGGAGCTGTTTTTT	CASSLVRGQSGELFF
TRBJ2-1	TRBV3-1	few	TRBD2	TGTGCCAGCAGCCGGACTAGCGGGAGTGGCGCCTACAATGAGCAGTTCTTC	CASSRTSGSGAYNEQFF
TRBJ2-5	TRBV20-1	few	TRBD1	TGCAGTGCTAACCCTGACAGGGGGCGCGTGGAGACCCAGTACTTC	CSANPDRGRVETQYF
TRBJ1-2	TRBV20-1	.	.	TGCAGTGCCGTACAGGACTACTATGGCTACACCTTC	CSAVQDYYGYTF
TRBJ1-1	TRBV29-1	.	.	TGCAGCGTTGAACACGGAGAAGCTTTCTTT	CSVEHGEAFF
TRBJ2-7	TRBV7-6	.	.	TGTGCCAGCAGCTCGAACGGTCCTTACGAGCAGTACTTC	CASSSNGPYEQYF
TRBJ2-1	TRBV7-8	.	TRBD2	TGTGCCAGCAGCATTCTCGGGACTAGCGGGTACAATGGGCAGTTCTTC	CASSILGTSGYNGQFF
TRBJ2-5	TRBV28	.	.	TGTGCCAGCAGTACGTCACAGGGTTCCAACAGGGAGACCCAGTACTTC	CASSTSQGSNRETQYF
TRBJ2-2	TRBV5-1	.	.	TGCGCCAGCAGCTTGGACCCGACAGGGAACACCGGGGAGCTGTTTTTT	CASSLDPTGNTGELFF
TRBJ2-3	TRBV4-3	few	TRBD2	TGCGCCAGCAGCCAAGAGCGGGGGGGCCTCACAGATACGCAGTATTTT	CASSQERGGLTDTQYF
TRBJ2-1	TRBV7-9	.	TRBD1	TGTGCCAGCAGCCACGGACAGGCCGGTGAGCAGTTCTTC	CASSHGQAGEQFF
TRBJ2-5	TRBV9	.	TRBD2	TGTGCCAGCAGCGCACTAGCGGGGGGAGGAGAGACCCAGTACTTC	CASSALAGGGETQYF
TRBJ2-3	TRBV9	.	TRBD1	TGTGCCAGCAGCTCAAGTGCTGGGACAGGGGGCAGGGCATCTCGAGATACGCAGTATTTT	CASSSSAGTGGRASRDTQYF
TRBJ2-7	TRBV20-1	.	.	TGCAGTGCTTCCGGGACGAATCTTCGGGACGAGCAGTACTTC	CSASGTNLRDEQYF
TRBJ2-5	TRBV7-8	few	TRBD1	TGTGCCAGCCCCCCCGAGGGGGCACTGGAGACCCAGTACTTC	CASPPEGALETQYF
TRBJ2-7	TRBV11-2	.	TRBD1	TGTGCCAGCAGCTCGACGACAGGGTGGCACGAGCAGTACTTC	CASSSTTGWHEQYF
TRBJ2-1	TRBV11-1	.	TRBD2	TGTGCCAGCAGCTCGGGGCTAGCGGGAGGGAGCTCCTACAATGAGCAGTTCTTC	CASSSGLAGGSSYNEQFF
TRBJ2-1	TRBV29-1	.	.	TGCAGCGTTGAAGATCCGGGACGGTCCTACAATGAGCAGTTCTTC	CSVEDPGRSYNEQFF
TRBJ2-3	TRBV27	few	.	TGTGCCAGCAGTTTTGATACAGATACGCAGTATTTT	CASSFDTDTQYF
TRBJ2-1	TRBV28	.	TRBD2	TGTGCCAGCAGTTTGGGGACTAGCGAGTACAATGAGCAGTTCTTC	CASSLGTSEYNEQFF
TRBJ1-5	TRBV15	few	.	TGTGCCACCAGCAGCGGATCCGGGGACCAGCCCCAGCATTTT	CATSSGSGDQPQHF
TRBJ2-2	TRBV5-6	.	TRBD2	TGTGCCAGCAGCTTCGGGACTAGCGGGGAGCTGTTTTTT	CASSFGTSGELFF
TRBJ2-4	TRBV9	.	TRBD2	TGTGCCAGCAGCGTCGATACTAGCGGGGGAGCCAAAAACATTCAGTACTTC	CASSVDTSGGAKNIQYF
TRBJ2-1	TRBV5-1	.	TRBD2	TGCGCCAGCAGCGCTAGCGGGATATTAGATGAGCAGTTCTTC	CASSASGILDEQFF
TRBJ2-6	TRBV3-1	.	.	TGTGCCAGCAGCCAAGGGGTGTCTGGGGCCAACGTCCTGACTTTC	CASSQGVSGANVLTF
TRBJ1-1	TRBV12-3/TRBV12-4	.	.	TGTGCCAGCAGTTTAATAAGCAGGGTCATGAACACTGAAGCTTTCTTT	CASSLISRVMNTEAFF
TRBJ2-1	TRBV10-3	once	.	TGTGCCATCAGTGCGATGCGGGACTACAATGAGCAGTTCTTC	CAISAMRDYNEQFF